This T cell receptor beta chain was recovered during a study of control samples from healthy donors and cancer patients. Sequencing was performed with immunoSEQ multiplex PCR; in TCRdb, only in-frame clones are kept and a portion is missing. The sample yields some 49,000 clones, 86% seen once. Trimming stripped 2 bases from V and 7 bases from J, with 15 bases between. The CDR3 is 16 amino acids. Germline V gene lookup returns CDR1 KGHSH and CDR2 LQKENI. Sequenced material: PBMCs. J is TRBJ1-6 and V is TRBV18; maybe TRBD1 (6 bases). The TCR was taken from a woman in her forties or fifties with lung cancer. The DNA of the CDR3 is TGTGCCAGCTCACCAAGGGGGGGAGAATACAATTCACCCCTCCACTTT. It yields the protein CASSPRGGEYNSPLHF.